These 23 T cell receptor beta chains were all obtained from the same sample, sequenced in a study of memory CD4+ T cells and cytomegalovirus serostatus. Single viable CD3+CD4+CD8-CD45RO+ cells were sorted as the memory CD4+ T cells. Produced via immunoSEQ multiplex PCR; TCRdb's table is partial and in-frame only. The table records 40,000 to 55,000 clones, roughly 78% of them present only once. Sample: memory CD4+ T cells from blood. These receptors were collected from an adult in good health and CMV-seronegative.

DNA for the CDR3: TGTGCCAGCACCGAGGACACCCCCAATGAGCAGTTCTTC. Protein sequence: CASTEDTPNEQFF. This rearrangement joins TRBV6-9 to TRBJ2-1, with a weak D call TRBD1 (5 bases). V dropped 7 bases and J dropped 6 bases, with 13 bases sitting between them. Germline CDR1 is MNHGY and CDR2 is SVAAGI. CDR3 size: 13 residues.

The CDR3 loop is CASSEQGRETQYF. The CDR3 DNA sequence: TGCGCCAGCAGTGAACAGGGTAGGGAGACCCAGTACTTC. The genes are TRBV10-1 and TRBJ2-5, with TRBD1 as a possible D gene (6 bases). There are 13 residues in the CDR3. V lost 3 bases to trimming and J lost 5 bases, with 10 bases between them. The germline CDR1 and CDR2 sequences are WNHNN and SYGVQD (reference sequence).

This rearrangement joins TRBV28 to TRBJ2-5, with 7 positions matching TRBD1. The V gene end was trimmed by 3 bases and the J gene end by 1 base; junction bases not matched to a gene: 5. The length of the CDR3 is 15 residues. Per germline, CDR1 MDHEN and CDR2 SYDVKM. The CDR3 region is CASSFLRGSQETQYF. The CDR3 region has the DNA TGTGCCAGCAGTTTCCTCAGGGGGTCCCAAGAGACCCAGTACTTC.

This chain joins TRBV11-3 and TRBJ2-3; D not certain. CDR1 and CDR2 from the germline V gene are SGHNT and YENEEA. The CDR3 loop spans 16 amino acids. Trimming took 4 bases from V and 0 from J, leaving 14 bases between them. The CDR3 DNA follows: TGTGCCAGCAGCTCACCCATGGGCGGTAGCACAGATACGCAGTATTTT. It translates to CASSSPMGGSTDTQYF.

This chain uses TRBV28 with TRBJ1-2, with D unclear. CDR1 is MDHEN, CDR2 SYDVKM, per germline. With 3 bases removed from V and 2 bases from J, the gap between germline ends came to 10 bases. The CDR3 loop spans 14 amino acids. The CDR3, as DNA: TGTGCCAGCAGTTTGCTCCAGGTGAACTATGGCTACACCTTC. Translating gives CASSLLQVNYGYTF.

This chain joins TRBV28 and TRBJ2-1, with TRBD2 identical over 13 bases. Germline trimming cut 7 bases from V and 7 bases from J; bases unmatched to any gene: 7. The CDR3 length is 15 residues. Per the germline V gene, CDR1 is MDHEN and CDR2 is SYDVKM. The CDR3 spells CASTQTSGRWNEQFF. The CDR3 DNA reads TGTGCCAGCACCCAGACTAGCGGGAGGTGGAATGAGCAGTTCTTC.

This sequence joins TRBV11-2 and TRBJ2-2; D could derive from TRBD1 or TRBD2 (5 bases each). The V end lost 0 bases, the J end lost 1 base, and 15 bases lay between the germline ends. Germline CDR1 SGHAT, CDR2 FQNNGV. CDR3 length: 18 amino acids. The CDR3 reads CASSLDLGAAVNTGELFF. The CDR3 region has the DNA TGTGCCAGCAGCTTAGATCTCGGGGCAGCCGTGAACACCGGGGAGCTGTTTTTT.

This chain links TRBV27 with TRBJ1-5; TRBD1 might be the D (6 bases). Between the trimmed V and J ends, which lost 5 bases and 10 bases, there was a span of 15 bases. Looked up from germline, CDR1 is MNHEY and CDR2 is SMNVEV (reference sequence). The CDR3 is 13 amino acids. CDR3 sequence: CASSQTGPGPQHF. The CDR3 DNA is TGTGCCAGCAGTCAGACAGGTCCGGGACCCCAGCATTTT.

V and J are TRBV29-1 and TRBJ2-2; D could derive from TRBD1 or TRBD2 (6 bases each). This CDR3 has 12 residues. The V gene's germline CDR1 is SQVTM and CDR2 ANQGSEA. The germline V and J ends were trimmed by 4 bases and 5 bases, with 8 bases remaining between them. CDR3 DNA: TGCAGCGTTGGAGGGGGGACCGGGGAGCTGTTTTTT. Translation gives CSVGGGTGELFF.

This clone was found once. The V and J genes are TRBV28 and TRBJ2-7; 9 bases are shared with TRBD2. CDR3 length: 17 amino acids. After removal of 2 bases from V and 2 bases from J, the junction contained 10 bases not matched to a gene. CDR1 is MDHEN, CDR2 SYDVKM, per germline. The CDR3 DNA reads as TGTGCCAGCAGTTTACGCGGGAGGGCCCTCCGGCCCTACGAGCAGTACTTC. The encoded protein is CASSLRGRALRPYEQYF.

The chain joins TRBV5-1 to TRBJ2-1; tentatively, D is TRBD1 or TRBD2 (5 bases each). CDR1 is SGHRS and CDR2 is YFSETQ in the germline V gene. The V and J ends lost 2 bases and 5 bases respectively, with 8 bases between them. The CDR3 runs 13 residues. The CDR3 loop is CASSFRGDNEQFF. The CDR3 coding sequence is TGCGCCAGCAGCTTCCGGGGCGACAATGAGCAGTTCTTC.

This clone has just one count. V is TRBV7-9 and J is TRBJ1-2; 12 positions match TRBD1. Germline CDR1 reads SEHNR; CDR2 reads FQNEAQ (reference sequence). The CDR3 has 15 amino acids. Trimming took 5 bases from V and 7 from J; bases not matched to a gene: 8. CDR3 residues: CASSLEGTGGGGYTF. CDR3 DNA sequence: TGTGCCAGCAGCCTCGAGGGGACAGGGGGCGGTGGCTACACCTTC.

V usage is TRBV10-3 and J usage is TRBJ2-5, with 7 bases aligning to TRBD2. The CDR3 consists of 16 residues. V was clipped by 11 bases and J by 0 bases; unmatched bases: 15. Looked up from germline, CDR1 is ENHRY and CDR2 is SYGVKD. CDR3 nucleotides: TGTGCCTTCCGAAGGAGCGGGGCCCAGTACCAAGAGACCCAGTACTTC. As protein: CAFRRSGAQYQETQYF.

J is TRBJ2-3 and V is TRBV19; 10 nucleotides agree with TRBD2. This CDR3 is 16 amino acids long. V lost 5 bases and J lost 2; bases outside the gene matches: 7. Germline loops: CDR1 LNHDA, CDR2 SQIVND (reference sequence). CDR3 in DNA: TGTGCCAGTAGTCCACTAGGGACTAGCGTCACAGATACGCAGTATTTT. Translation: CASSPLGTSVTDTQYF.

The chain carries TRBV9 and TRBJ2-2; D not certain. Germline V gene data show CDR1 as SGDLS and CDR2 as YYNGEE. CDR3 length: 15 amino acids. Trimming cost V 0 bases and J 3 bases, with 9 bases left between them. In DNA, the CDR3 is TGTGCCAGCAGCGTAGAACCAGGCTACACCGGGGAGCTGTTTTTT. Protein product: CASSVEPGYTGELFF.

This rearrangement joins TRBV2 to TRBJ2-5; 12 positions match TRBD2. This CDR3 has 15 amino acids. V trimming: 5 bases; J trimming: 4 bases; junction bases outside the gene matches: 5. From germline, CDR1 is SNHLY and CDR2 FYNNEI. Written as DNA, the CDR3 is TGTGCCAGCAGTTCGCTAGCGGGAGGGGGAGAGACCCAGTACTTC. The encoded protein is CASSSLAGGGETQYF.

In DNA, the CDR3 is TGTGCCAGCAGCCGTCTAGAGCTCCTGGCGGACGAGCAGTACTTC. It yields the protein CASSRLELLADEQYF. J is TRBJ2-7 and V is TRBV5-6; unclear D gene. The CDR3 has 15 residues. Deletions cut 4 bases from V and 5 bases from J, with 19 bases between. Per germline, CDR1 SGHDT and CDR2 YYEEEE.

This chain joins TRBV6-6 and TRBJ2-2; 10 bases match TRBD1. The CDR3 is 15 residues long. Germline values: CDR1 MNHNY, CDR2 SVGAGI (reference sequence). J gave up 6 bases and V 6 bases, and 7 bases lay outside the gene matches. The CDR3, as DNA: TGTGCCAGCAGAGACAGGGGGCAAGGGTCCGGGGAGCTGTTTTTT. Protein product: CASRDRGQGSGELFF.

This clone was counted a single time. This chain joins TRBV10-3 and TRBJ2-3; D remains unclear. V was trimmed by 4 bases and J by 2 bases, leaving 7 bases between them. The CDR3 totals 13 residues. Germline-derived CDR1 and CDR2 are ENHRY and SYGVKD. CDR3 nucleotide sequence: TGTGCCATCAGTGGAGGCGTCACAGATACGCAGTATTTT. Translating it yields CAISGGVTDTQYF.

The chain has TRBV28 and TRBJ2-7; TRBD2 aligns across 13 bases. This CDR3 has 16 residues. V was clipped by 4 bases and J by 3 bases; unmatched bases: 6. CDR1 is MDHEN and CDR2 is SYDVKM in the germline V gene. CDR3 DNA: TGTGCCAGCAGTTGGGAACTAGCGGGAGGGCGCTACGAGCAGTACTTC. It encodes CASSWELAGGRYEQYF.

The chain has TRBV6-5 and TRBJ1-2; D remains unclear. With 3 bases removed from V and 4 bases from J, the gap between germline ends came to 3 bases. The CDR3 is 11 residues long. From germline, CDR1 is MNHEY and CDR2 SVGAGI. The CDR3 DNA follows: TGTGCCAGCAGTTATGGCTATGGCTACACCTTC. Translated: CASSYGYGYTF.

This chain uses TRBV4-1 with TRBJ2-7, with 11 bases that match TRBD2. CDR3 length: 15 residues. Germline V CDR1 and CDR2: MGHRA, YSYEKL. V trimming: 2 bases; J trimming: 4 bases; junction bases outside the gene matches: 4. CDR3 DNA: TGCGCCAGCAGCCAATCGGGACTAGCGGATTACGAGCAGTACTTC. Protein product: CASSQSGLADYEQYF.

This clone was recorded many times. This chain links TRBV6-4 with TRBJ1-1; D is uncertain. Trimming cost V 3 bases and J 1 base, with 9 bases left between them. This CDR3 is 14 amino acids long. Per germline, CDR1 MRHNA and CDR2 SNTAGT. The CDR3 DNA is TGTGCCAGCAGTGATCGCGACAAGAACACTGAAGCTTTCTTT. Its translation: CASSDRDKNTEAFF.